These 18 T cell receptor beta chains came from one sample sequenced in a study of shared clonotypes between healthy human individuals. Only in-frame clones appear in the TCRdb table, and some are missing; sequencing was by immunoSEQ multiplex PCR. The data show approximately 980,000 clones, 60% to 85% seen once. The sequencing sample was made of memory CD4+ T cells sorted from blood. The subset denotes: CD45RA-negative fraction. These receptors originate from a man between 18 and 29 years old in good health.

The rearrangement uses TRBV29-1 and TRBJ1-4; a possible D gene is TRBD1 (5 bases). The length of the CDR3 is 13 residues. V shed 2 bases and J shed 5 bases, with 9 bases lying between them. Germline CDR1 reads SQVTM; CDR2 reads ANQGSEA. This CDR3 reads CSVESGRNEKLFF. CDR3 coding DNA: TGCAGCGTTGAATCAGGGAGGAATGAAAAACTGTTTTTT.

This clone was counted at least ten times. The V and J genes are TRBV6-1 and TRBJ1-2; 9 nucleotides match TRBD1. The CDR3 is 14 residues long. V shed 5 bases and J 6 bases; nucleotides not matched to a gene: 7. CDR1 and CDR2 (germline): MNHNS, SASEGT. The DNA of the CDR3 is TGTGCCAGCAGTACTACAGGGGGCGGCGATGGCTACACCTTC. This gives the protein CASSTTGGGDGYTF.

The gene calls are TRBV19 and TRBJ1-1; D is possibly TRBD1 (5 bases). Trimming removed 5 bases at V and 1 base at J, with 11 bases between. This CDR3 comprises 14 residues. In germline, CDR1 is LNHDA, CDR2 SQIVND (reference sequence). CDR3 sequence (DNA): TGTGCCAGTAGTTCGAGGGGAGAGAACACTGAAGCTTTCTTT. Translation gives CASSSRGENTEAFF.

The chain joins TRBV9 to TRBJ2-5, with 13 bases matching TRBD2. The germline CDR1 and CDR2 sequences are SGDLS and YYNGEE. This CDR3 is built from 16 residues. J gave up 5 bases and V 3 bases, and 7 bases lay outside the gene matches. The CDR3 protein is CASSGTSGGLLETQYF. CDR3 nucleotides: TGTGCCAGCAGCGGGACTAGCGGGGGTCTGTTGGAGACCCAGTACTTC.

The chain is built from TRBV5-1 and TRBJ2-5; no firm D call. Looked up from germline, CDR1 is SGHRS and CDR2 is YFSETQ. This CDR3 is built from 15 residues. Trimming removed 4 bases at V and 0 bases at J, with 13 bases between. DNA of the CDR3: TGCGCCAGCAGCCCCCAGCAGCTAGACCAAGAGACCCAGTACTTC. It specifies CASSPQQLDQETQYF.

The CDR3 sequence is CACNTGPIMNTEAFF. The CDR3 DNA reads TGTGCCTGTAATACCGGGCCCATTATGAACACTGAAGCTTTCTTT. The rearrangement links TRBV30 to TRBJ1-1; D uncertain. CDR3 size: 15 residues. Germline V gene sequence: CDR1 GTSNPN, CDR2 SVGIG (reference sequence). Between the trimmed V and J ends, which lost 6 bases and 0 bases, there was a span of 17 bases.

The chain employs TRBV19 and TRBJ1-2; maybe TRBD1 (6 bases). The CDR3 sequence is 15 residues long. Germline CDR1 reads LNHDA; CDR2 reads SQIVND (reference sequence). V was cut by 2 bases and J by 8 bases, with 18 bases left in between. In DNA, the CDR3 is TGTGCCAGTAGTATACCTTCCACAGGGTCTTACGGCTACACCTTC. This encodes CASSIPSTGSYGYTF. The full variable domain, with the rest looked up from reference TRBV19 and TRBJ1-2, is DGGITQSPKYLFRKEGQNVTLSCEQNLNHDAMYWYRQDPGQGLRLIYYSQIVNDFQKGDIAEGYSVSREKKESFPLTVTSAQKNPTAFYLCASSIPSTGSYGYTFGSGTRLTVV.

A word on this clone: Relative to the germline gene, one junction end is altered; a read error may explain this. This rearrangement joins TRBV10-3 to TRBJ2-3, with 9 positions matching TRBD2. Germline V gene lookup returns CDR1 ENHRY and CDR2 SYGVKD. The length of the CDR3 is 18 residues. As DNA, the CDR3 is TGTGCCATCAGTCAGTCGAATGTAATTGGGACTAGCCAAGATACGCAGTATTTT. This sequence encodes CAISQSNVIGTSQDTQYF.

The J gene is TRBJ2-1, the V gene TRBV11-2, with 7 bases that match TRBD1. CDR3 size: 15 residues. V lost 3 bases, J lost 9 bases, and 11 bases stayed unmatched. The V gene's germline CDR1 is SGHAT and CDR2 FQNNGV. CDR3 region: CASSFKGANSGEQFF. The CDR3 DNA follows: TGTGCCAGCAGCTTTAAGGGGGCTAATTCAGGTGAGCAGTTCTTC.

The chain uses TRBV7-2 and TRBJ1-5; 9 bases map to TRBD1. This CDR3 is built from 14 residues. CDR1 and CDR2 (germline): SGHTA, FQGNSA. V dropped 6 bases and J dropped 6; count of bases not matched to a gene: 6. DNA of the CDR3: TGTGCCAGCAGAGACAGGGGGTTAGGTCAGCCCCAGCATTTT. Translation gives CASRDRGLGQPQHF.

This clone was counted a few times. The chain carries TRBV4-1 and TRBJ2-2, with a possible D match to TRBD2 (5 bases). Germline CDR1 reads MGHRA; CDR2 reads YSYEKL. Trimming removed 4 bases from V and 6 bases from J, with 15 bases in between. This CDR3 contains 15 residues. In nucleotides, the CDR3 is TGCGCCAGCAGCCCAAAAATCCTAGCTCCCGGGGAGCTGTTTTTT. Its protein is CASSPKILAPGELFF.

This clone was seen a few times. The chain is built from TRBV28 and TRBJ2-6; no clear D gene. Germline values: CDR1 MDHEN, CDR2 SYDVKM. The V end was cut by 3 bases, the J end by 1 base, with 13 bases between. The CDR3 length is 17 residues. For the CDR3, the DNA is TGTGCCAGCAGTTTCGTCAGCCTACTTTCTGGGGCCAACGTCCTGACTTTC. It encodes CASSFVSLLSGANVLTF.

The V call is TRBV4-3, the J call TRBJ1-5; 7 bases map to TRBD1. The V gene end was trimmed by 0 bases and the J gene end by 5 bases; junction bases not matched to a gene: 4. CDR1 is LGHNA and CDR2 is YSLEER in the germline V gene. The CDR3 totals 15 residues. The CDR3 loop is CASSQDRTGHQPQHF. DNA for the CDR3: TGCGCCAGCAGCCAAGATAGGACAGGACATCAGCCCCAGCATTTT.

CDR3 residues: CASNFVTGGNTEAFF. In DNA form, the CDR3 reads TGTGCCAGCAACTTCGTGACAGGGGGGAACACTGAAGCTTTCTTT. J is TRBJ1-1 and V is TRBV14; 9 bases agree with TRBD1. The CDR3 is 15 residues long. The V gene end was trimmed by 7 bases and the J gene end by 1 base; junction bases not matched to a gene: 7. Germline CDR1 SGHDN, CDR2 FVKESK.

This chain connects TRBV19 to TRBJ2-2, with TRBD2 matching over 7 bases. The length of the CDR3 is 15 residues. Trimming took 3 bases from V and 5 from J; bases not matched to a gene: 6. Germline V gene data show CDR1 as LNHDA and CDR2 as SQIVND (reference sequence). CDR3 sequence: CASSMGDSGTGELFF. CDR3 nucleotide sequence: TGTGCCAGTAGTATGGGTGATAGCGGGACCGGGGAGCTGTTTTTT.

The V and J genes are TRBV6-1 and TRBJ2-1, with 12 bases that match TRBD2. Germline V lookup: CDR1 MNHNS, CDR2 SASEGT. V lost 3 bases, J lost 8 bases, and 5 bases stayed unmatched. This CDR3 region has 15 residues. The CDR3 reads CASSDLAGGPDEQFF. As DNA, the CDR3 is TGTGCCAGCAGTGACCTAGCGGGGGGGCCCGATGAGCAGTTCTTC.

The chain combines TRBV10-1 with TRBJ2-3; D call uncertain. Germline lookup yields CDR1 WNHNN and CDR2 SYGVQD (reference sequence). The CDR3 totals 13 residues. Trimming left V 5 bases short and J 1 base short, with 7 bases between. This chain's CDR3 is CASSFGGTDTQYF. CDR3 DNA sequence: TGCGCCAGCAGTTTTGGGGGCACAGATACGCAGTATTTT.

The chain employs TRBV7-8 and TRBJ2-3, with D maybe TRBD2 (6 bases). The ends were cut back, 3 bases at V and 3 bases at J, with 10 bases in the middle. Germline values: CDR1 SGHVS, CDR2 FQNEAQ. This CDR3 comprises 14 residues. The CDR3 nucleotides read TGTGCCAGCAGCTTGGAGGGGAGGACAGATACGCAGTATTTT. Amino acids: CASSLEGRTDTQYF.